This T cell receptor beta chain was profiled in a study of blood T cell repertoires in COVID-19. Study overall: Whether acute or convalescent, the COVID-19 samples came from the United States, Italy and Spain.

Assay used: immunoSEQ multiplex PCR; TCRdb lists only in-frame clones, some missing. The sample carries over 55,000 clones, around 92% recorded once. This CDR3 has 16 amino acids. Between the trimmed V and J ends, which lost 0 bases and 0 bases, there was a span of 11 bases. Per germline, CDR1 MNHEY and CDR2 SVGAGI. The chain has TRBV6-5 and TRBJ1-2, with D uncertain. The sequenced material came from peripheral blood. The sequence came from a man in his sixties with acute or convalescent COVID-19. CDR3: CASSYSRSPSNYGYTF. The CDR3 DNA reads TGTGCCAGCAGTTACTCGAGATCACCTTCTAACTATGGCTACACCTTC.